The next 14 T cell receptor beta chains were all read from a single sample in a study of cytomegalovirus exposure and HLA in healthy donors. The assay was immunoSEQ multiplex PCR, and TCRdb's table has in-frame clones only and misses some. This sample has some 160,000 clones, with 70% to 90% found just once. The sample was PBMCs. The receptors originated from a man younger than 30 in good health and CMV-seronegative.

The chain recombines TRBV19 with TRBJ1-2; D may be TRBD1 (6 bases). The CDR3 loop spans 15 amino acids. The germline CDR1 and CDR2 sequences are LNHDA and SQIVND (reference sequence). The V and J ends lost 1 base and 3 bases respectively, with 12 bases between them. CDR3 in amino acids: CASSIGTRGHYGYTF. CDR3 nucleotide sequence: TGTGCCAGTAGTATAGGGACCAGGGGTCACTATGGCTACACCTTC.

The rearrangement uses TRBV2 and TRBJ1-1; TRBD1 matches 8 bases. CDR3 length: 15 residues. In germline, CDR1 is SNHLY, CDR2 FYNNEI. J lost 4 bases, V lost 4 bases, and 8 bases had no gene match. The chain's CDR3 is CASSVKGTGGTEAFF. Here the CDR3 DNA reads TGTGCCAGCAGTGTCAAAGGGACAGGTGGCACTGAAGCTTTCTTT.

The table lists this clone with a count of one. The chain has TRBV15 and TRBJ1-3, with a tentative D call TRBD1 (5 bases). V was cut by 1 base and J by 8 bases, with 18 bases left in between. CDR1 LNHNV and CDR2 YYDKDF come from the germline V gene (reference sequence). This CDR3 comprises 16 residues. CDR3 bases: TGTGCCACCAGCAGAGCGCCGGGACTCCCGACGGACACCATATATTTT. Encoded protein: CATSRAPGLPTDTIYF.

This rearrangement joins TRBV5-5 to TRBJ1-1; D possibly corresponds to TRBD1 (6 bases). Looked up from germline, CDR1 is SGHKS and CDR2 is YYEKEE (reference sequence). V shed 2 bases and J shed 1 base, with 12 bases lying between them. The CDR3 is 15 residues long. CDR3 region: CASSFSGTPNTEAFF. The CDR3 coding sequence is TGTGCCAGCAGCTTCTCCGGGACACCGAACACTGAAGCTTTCTTT.

The genes are TRBV2 and TRBJ2-3; TRBD2 matches 10 bases. This CDR3 spans 15 amino acids. The J segment lost 3 bases and the V segment lost 6 bases, leaving 6 bases of the junction unmatched. Germline V gives CDR1 SNHLY, CDR2 FYNNEI. The CDR3 loop reads CASSVAGGLTDTQYF. As DNA, the CDR3 is TGTGCCAGCAGCGTAGCGGGAGGTTTGACAGATACGCAGTATTTT.

The rearrangement links TRBV11-2 to TRBJ1-6; possible D gene TRBD1, 5 bases. Trimming cost V 11 bases and J 10 bases, with 18 bases left between them. The germline CDR1 and CDR2 sequences are SGHAT and FQNNGV. The CDR3 length is 13 residues. The CDR3 reads CAGSLKEGSPLHF. The DNA for the CDR3 is TGTGCCGGTTCCCTTAAGGAGGGGTCACCCCTCCACTTT.

The rearrangement links TRBV19 to TRBJ2-3; D uncertain. Looked up from germline, CDR1 is LNHDA and CDR2 is SQIVND (reference sequence). V was trimmed by 7 bases and J by 0 bases, leaving 11 bases between them. This CDR3 is 14 amino acids long. The CDR3 is CASTKPGSTDTQYF. CDR3 coding DNA: TGTGCCAGTACCAAACCCGGTAGCACAGATACGCAGTATTTT.

This clone has more than one count but fewer than ten. DNA of the CDR3: TGTGCCAGCAGCTTGGATCTCCGGACAGACGAGCAGTACGTC. Translating gives CASSLDLRTDEQYV. The J gene is TRBJ2-7, the V gene TRBV5-4; D may be TRBD1 (6 bases). The CDR3 is 14 residues long. V was shortened by 0 bases and J by 5 bases, with 12 bases between the two germline ends. From germline, CDR1 is SGHNT and CDR2 YYREEE (reference sequence).

The gene calls are TRBV15 and TRBJ2-3, with a weak D call TRBD2 (6 bases). The CDR3 spans 13 residues. Germline V gene sequence: CDR1 LNHNV, CDR2 YYDKDF (reference sequence). Trimming cost V 11 bases and J 2 bases, with 14 bases left between them. The CDR3 coding sequence is TGTGCCTCGCGACTAGGCCCCACAGATACGCAGTATTTT. Translated, it gives CASRLGPTDTQYF.

V usage is TRBV7-6 and J usage is TRBJ2-1; 8 positions agree with TRBD2. This CDR3 comprises 15 residues. Germline CDR1 and CDR2: SGHVS and FNYEAQ. V lost 1 base to trimming and J lost 10 bases; unmatched junction nucleotides: 9. The CDR3 bases are TGTGCCAGCAGCTTAGATCCAGCGGGAGTACGAGAGCAGTTCTTC. It yields the protein CASSLDPAGVREQFF.

The chain links TRBV28 to TRBJ1-4, with no clear D. Germline V gives CDR1 MDHEN, CDR2 SYDVKM. This CDR3 is 14 amino acids long. V lost 1 base and J lost 0, with 3 bases in between. The CDR3 DNA reads TGTGCCAGCAGTTTATCCTCAACTAATGAAAAACTGTTTTTT. Translated: CASSLSSTNEKLFF.

The chain has TRBV6-5 and TRBJ2-5; D is perhaps TRBD2 (7 bases). This CDR3 has 14 amino acids. Trimming pared 6 bases from V and 5 bases from J, leaving 16 bases between. Per the germline V gene, CDR1 is MNHEY and CDR2 is SVGAGI. CDR3 region: CASSRRGGRETQYF. The DNA for the CDR3 is TGTGCCAGCAGCCGAAGGGGGGGTAGGGAGACCCAGTACTTC.

This clone was counted a single time. The CDR3 DNA follows: TGCAGCGTTGCCCCAGGGTTGAACACTGAAGCTTTCTTT. Amino acids: CSVAPGLNTEAFF. The chain combines TRBV29-1 with TRBJ1-1, with a possible D match to TRBD1 (5 bases). V lost 4 bases and J lost 0, with 9 bases in between. Germline assignment: CDR1 SQVTM and CDR2 ANQGSEA. This CDR3 region has 13 residues.

This clone was found a few times. The gene calls are TRBV28 and TRBJ2-7; 10 bases agree with TRBD1. The CDR3 runs to 15 residues. Germline assignment: CDR1 MDHEN and CDR2 SYDVKM. V lost 4 bases to trimming and J lost 8 bases; unmatched junction nucleotides: 11. The CDR3 sequence: CASSSTPDRGRKQYV. CDR3 DNA: TGTGCCAGCAGTTCCACACCAGACAGGGGGCGGAAGCAGTACGTC.